This TCR beta chain is from a study of T cell changes during pregnancy in multiple sclerosis. Some clones are missing from TCRdb's copy, which holds only in-frame ones; the method was immunoSEQ multiplex PCR. Seen here are tens of thousands of clones, 85% to 95% observed once, and the top ten hold 0.45% to 0.55%. V dropped 5 bases and J dropped 0 bases, with 11 bases sitting between them. CDR3 length: 15 residues. Looked up from germline, CDR1 is SNHLY and CDR2 is FYNNEI. This TCR came from a female donor with multiple sclerosis, enrolled in a pregnancy study. The sequencing used CD4+ T cells from peripheral blood mononuclear cells, collected in the first trimester of pregnancy. J is TRBJ1-5 and V is TRBV2; D possibly corresponds to TRBD1 (5 bases). The CDR3 DNA reads TGTGCCAGCAGTAAGCCCAGGGATAGCAATCAGCCCCAGCATTTT. It translates to CASSKPRDSNQPQHF.